The 15 T cell receptor beta chains below all came from one sample that was sequenced in a study of cytomegalovirus exposure and HLA in healthy donors (TCRdb year 2017). The protocol used for the library was the immunoSEQ multiplex PCR assay. For the multiplex PCR, a mixture combining 60 forward primers for TCR Vbeta segments and 13 reverse primers for TCR Jbeta segments was used. Held by TCRdb, this immuneACCESS table contains in-frame sequences only and omits some clones. Under half of the omission traces to an unresolved V gene where checked; the cause of the rest is unknown. Here the sample has some 130,000 clones; less than 80% occur a single time. The top ten constitute around 7% of the sample. Source material: PBMCs. These receptors were collected from a man aged 40-49 years in good health and CMV-seropositive.

This clone was picked up a small number of times. The J gene is TRBJ1-2, the V gene TRBV5-6, with D perhaps TRBD1 (6 bases). V was trimmed by 2 bases and J by 3 bases, leaving 11 bases between them. Germline CDR1 is SGHDT and CDR2 is YYEEEE. This CDR3 has 14 amino acids. The DNA of the CDR3 is TGTGCCAGCAGCTTCCAGGGGAAGGACTATGGCTACACCTTC. Translation gives CASSFQGKDYGYTF.

This clone was picked up one time. This sequence joins TRBV28 and TRBJ1-2; D gene unclear. Germline CDR1 reads MDHEN; CDR2 reads SYDVKM. V lost 5 bases and J 8 bases, leaving 15 bases between the germline ends. The CDR3 is made up of 13 amino acids. The CDR3 spells CASSPPAGGGYTF. CDR3 sequence (DNA): TGTGCCAGCAGTCCCCCAGCGGGAGGGGGCTACACCTTC.

This clone was found once. The chain recombines TRBV11-2 with TRBJ2-7; 11 bases agree with TRBD2. This CDR3 comprises 17 residues. Looked up from germline, CDR1 is SGHAT and CDR2 is FQNNGV. The V gene end was trimmed by 1 base and the J gene end by 4 bases; junction bases not matched to a gene: 9. The CDR3 is CASSLARSGRAGYEQYF. The CDR3 DNA reads as TGTGCCAGCAGCTTAGCGCGTAGCGGGAGGGCCGGTTACGAGCAGTACTTC.

The rearrangement joins TRBV19 to TRBJ1-1; D perhaps matches TRBD1 (5 bases). Between the trimmed V and J ends, which lost 7 bases and 4 bases, there was a span of 16 bases. CDR3 length equals 14 residues. Germline assignment: CDR1 LNHDA and CDR2 SQIVND (reference sequence). The CDR3 DNA sequence: TGTGCCAGTACCTTGGGGTTTAGGGGCACTGAAGCTTTCTTT. Translation: CASTLGFRGTEAFF.

The gene calls are TRBV4-1 and TRBJ1-1; D remains unclear. The CDR3 has 16 residues. CDR1 and CDR2 from the germline V gene are MGHRA and YSYEKL. V dropped 4 bases and J dropped 1 base, with 16 bases sitting between them. CDR3 residues: CASSRNSAPPNTEAFF. Written as DNA, the CDR3 is TGCGCCAGCAGCCGTAACTCAGCGCCCCCGAACACTGAAGCTTTCTTT.

This clone was seen once. The chain carries TRBV4-2 and TRBJ1-2, with D tentatively TRBD1 (5 bases). The CDR3 sequence is 15 residues long. The germline V gene encodes CDR1 LGHNA and CDR2 YNFKEQ. Trimming cost V 3 bases and J 5 bases, with 16 bases left between them. CDR3 coding DNA: TGTGCCAGCAGCCAGAGGGAGATGGGGGGTTATGGCTACACCTTC. As protein: CASSQREMGGYGYTF.

Note on this clone: The sample holds other DNA sequences that translate to the same CDR3. The V and J genes are TRBV6-6 and TRBJ1-1; D gene uncertain. Looked up from germline, CDR1 is MNHNY and CDR2 is SVGAGI (reference sequence). The CDR3 runs 14 residues. The V end lost 0 bases, the J end lost 1 base, and 6 bases lay between the germline ends. In DNA, the CDR3 is TGTGCCAGCAGTTACTCAGGAGGGAACACTGAAGCTTTCTTT. Translating gives CASSYSGGNTEAFF.

The rearrangement links TRBV2 to TRBJ2-1, with TRBD2 identical over 9 bases. J lost 5 bases, V lost 6 bases, and 5 bases had no gene match. CDR1 and CDR2 from the germline V gene are SNHLY and FYNNEI. This CDR3 has 14 residues. The CDR3 protein is CASRGLARNNEQFF. The CDR3 DNA reads TGTGCCAGCAGAGGACTAGCGAGAAACAATGAGCAGTTCTTC.

The chain joins TRBV5-1 to TRBJ2-7; 9 nucleotides line up with TRBD1. Germline values: CDR1 SGHRS, CDR2 YFSETQ. Unmatched junction bases numbered 7, after V lost 3 bases and J lost 3 bases. The CDR3 loop spans 15 amino acids. The CDR3 nucleotides read TGCGCCAGCAGCTCTGGAACGGGACAGGGCTACGAGCAGTACTTC. It translates to CASSSGTGQGYEQYF.

This clone came up a few times. V gene TRBV9 combines with J gene TRBJ2-7, with D possibly being TRBD2 (6 bases). This CDR3 contains 14 residues. Trimming shortened V by 4 bases and J by 1 base, and 12 bases separated the two germline ends. The germline V gene has CDR1 SGDLS and CDR2 YYNGEE. The CDR3 DNA reads as TGTGCCAGCAGCCCCCGGGACTTGTCCTACGAGCAGTACTTC. Translation gives CASSPRDLSYEQYF.

J is TRBJ2-1 and V is TRBV13, with TRBD2 matching over 10 bases. Trimming cost V 5 bases and J 0 bases; bases outside gene matches: 19. Germline lookup yields CDR1 PRHDT and CDR2 FYEKMQ (reference sequence). CDR3 size: 21 residues. CDR3 amino acids: CASSPRPSGRETNPSYNEQFF. The CDR3 bases are TGTGCCAGCAGCCCAAGACCGAGCGGGAGGGAGACAAACCCCTCCTACAATGAGCAGTTCTTC.

The V and J genes are TRBV30 and TRBJ2-1; 14 bases fit TRBD2. CDR1 GTSNPN and CDR2 SVGIG come from the germline V gene (reference sequence). The CDR3 covers 15 residues. V shed 2 bases, J shed 8 bases, and the junction held 5 bases outside the gene matches. The CDR3 is CAWSLTGLAGDEQFF. DNA for the CDR3: TGTGCCTGGAGTTTAACGGGACTAGCGGGAGATGAGCAGTTCTTC.

The genes are TRBV5-4 and TRBJ2-1; 7 nucleotides match TRBD2. The CDR3 is 14 amino acids. The junction had 7 bases not matched to a gene; V was cut back by 0 bases and J by 10 bases. Germline V gene data show CDR1 as SGHNT and CDR2 as YYREEE (reference sequence). The CDR3 protein is CASSLVGGSREQFF. For the CDR3, the DNA is TGTGCCAGCAGCTTGGTGGGCGGGAGCCGGGAGCAGTTCTTC.

The chain employs TRBV27 and TRBJ1-2; 7 nucleotides match TRBD1. CDR1 is MNHEY, CDR2 SMNVEV, per germline (reference sequence). Trimming took 4 bases from V and 5 from J; bases not matched to a gene: 13. The CDR3 is 16 amino acids. Written as DNA, the CDR3 is TGTGCCAGCAGTTCAATCTCTTCCGGGACAGAGTATGGCTACACCTTC. Translation gives CASSSISSGTEYGYTF.

This clone was counted only a few times. This chain uses TRBV5-4 with TRBJ2-5; perhaps TRBD1 as D (6 bases). In germline, CDR1 is SGHNT, CDR2 YYREEE (reference sequence). This CDR3 is 13 amino acids long. V dropped 3 bases and J dropped 5 bases, with 11 bases sitting between them. CDR3 protein: CASSWGRRETQYF. DNA for the CDR3: TGTGCCAGCAGCTGGGGGCGTCGCGAGACCCAGTACTTC.